The 26 T cell receptor beta chains in this list originate from one sample, sequenced in a study of blood T cell repertoires in COVID-19. Assay: immunoSEQ multiplex PCR; the TCRdb copy retains only in-frame clones and omits some. The table records about 250,000 clones, about four fifths of them present only once. Sequencing was carried out using PBMCs or T cells enriched from blood (not recorded which). Receptors originate from a middle-aged man who had been exposed to COVID-19.

The V gene is TRBV6-5, the J gene TRBJ1-5; TRBD1 aligns across 8 bases. The CDR3 is 14 amino acids. The V and J ends lost 6 bases and 7 bases, in that order; junction bases with no gene match: 8. Germline values: CDR1 MNHEY, CDR2 SVGAGI. The CDR3 sequence is CASRGQGERQPQHF. In DNA form, the CDR3 reads TGTGCCAGCAGAGGACAGGGTGAGAGGCAGCCCCAGCATTTT.

CDR3 DNA: TGTGCCAGCAGCCCGAACGGACTATACGAGCAGTACTTC. Amino acids: CASSPNGLYEQYF. This rearrangement joins TRBV3-1 (or the pseudogene TRBV3-2) to TRBJ2-7; perhaps TRBD2 as D (6 bases). Trimming took off 4 bases at V and 4 bases at J, with 11 bases between the two ends. Germline V gene sequence: CDR1 LGHDT, CDR2 YNNKEL (reference sequence). CDR3 size: 13 residues.

This clone was detected a few times. The genes are TRBV18 and TRBJ2-7; D possibly corresponds to TRBD1 (6 bases). Germline lookup yields CDR1 KGHSH and CDR2 LQKENI. V shed 1 base and J shed 4 bases, with 11 bases lying between them. The CDR3 runs 14 residues. CDR3 nucleotide sequence: TGTGCCAGCTCACCACAAGGGGGAAAATACGAGCAGTACTTC. It codes for CASSPQGGKYEQYF.

CDR3 bases: TGTGCCAGCACCAAGACAGAGAACTATGGCTACACCTTC. It translates to CASTKTENYGYTF. The V gene is TRBV2, the J gene TRBJ1-2; tentatively, D is TRBD1 (5 bases). V was shortened by 7 bases and J by 2 bases, with 11 bases between the two germline ends. Germline V gene data show CDR1 as SNHLY and CDR2 as FYNNEI. This CDR3 region has 13 residues.

The chain couples TRBV5-1 to TRBJ2-1; maybe TRBD2 (5 bases). Germline V gene lookup returns CDR1 SGHRS and CDR2 YFSETQ. CDR3 length: 17 residues. V was clipped by 2 bases and J by 0 bases, with 15 bases between them. DNA for the CDR3: TGCGCCAGCAGCTTTGGACCGGCGGGCTCCTCCTACAATGAGCAGTTCTTC. This sequence encodes CASSFGPAGSSYNEQFF. The full variable domain, completed using reference TRBV5-1 and TRBJ2-1, is KAGVTQTPRYLIKTRGQQVTLSCSPISGHRSVSWYQQTPGQGLQFLFEYFSETQRNKGNFPGRFSGRQFSNSRSEMNVSTLELGDSALYLCASSFGPAGSSYNEQFFGPGTRLTVL.

As to this clone: A read error may produce the germline difference seen at one junction end. This rearrangement joins TRBV11-2 to TRBJ1-1; D uncertain. In germline, CDR1 is SGHAT, CDR2 FQNNGV. The CDR3 totals 13 residues. The DNA of the CDR3 is TGTGCCGGCAGCTTACAATCGGGTCCTGAAGCTTTCTTT. Translation: CAGSLQSGPEAFF.

V and J are TRBV10-3 and TRBJ2-7; the D is unclear. The CDR3 runs to 13 residues. Trimming removed 0 bases at V and 5 bases at J, with 8 bases between. Per the germline V gene, CDR1 is ENHRY and CDR2 is SYGVKD. The CDR3 nucleotides read TGTGCCATCAGTGAGTCCGGTAGTCACGAGCAGTACTTC. Its protein is CAISESGSHEQYF.

The chain couples TRBV19 to TRBJ1-2, with a possible D match to TRBD1 (6 bases). Germline V gene lookup returns CDR1 LNHDA and CDR2 SQIVND (reference sequence). The CDR3 has 12 residues. Here the CDR3 reads CASMGQGHGYTF. CDR3 sequence (DNA): TGTGCATCAATGGGGCAGGGGCACGGCTACACCTTC.

V and J are TRBV20-1 and TRBJ2-1, with 8 bases that match TRBD2. Germline assignment: CDR1 DFQATT and CDR2 SNEGSKA (reference sequence). J was trimmed by 6 bases and V by 3 bases; bases with no gene match: 10. This CDR3 has 15 amino acids. CDR3 nucleotide sequence: TGCAGTGCTAGTCACGCGGGAGGAATGGGCAATGAGCAGTTCTTC. Protein: CSASHAGGMGNEQFF.

The chain employs TRBV6-5 and TRBJ1-5; tentative D call: TRBD1 (5 bases). Germline V gives CDR1 MNHEY, CDR2 SVGAGI. V shed 8 bases and J shed 7 bases, with 18 bases lying between them. This CDR3 has 14 residues. This CDR3 reads CASCLAGGDQPQHF. The CDR3 bases are TGTGCCAGCTGCCTGGCGGGGGGGGACCAGCCCCAGCATTTT.

V is TRBV9 and J is TRBJ2-1; 7 positions agree with TRBD2. Germline V gene sequence: CDR1 SGDLS, CDR2 YYNGEE. Losses at the gene ends were 3 bases for V and 6 bases for J; bases not matched to a gene: 6. The CDR3 consists of 14 residues. Written as DNA, the CDR3 is TGTGCCAGCAGCGCATTAAGGACTAGCAATGAGCAGTTCTTC. This encodes CASSALRTSNEQFF.

A few counts support this clone. The chain uses TRBV14 and TRBJ1-4; 8 bases line up with TRBD1. CDR3 length: 16 amino acids. Germline assignment: CDR1 SGHDN and CDR2 FVKESK. V lost 2 bases, J lost 10 bases, and 12 bases stayed unmatched. The CDR3 nucleotides are TGTGCCAGCAGCCAAAAGGTCCAGGGGGCCCGAGGAAAACTGTTTTTT. Its protein is CASSQKVQGARGKLFF.

The rearrangement joins TRBV11-2 to TRBJ2-1; maybe TRBD1 (6 bases). Looked up from germline, CDR1 is SGHAT and CDR2 is FQNNGV. CDR3 length: 17 amino acids. V dropped 3 bases and J dropped 6 bases, with 21 bases sitting between them. The CDR3 loop reads CASSLAWGRGTGNEQFF. The CDR3 coding sequence is TGTGCCAGCAGCTTGGCTTGGGGCAGGGGAACTGGCAATGAGCAGTTCTTC.

The rearrangement links TRBV18 to TRBJ1-1; possibly TRBD1 for D (5 bases). Germline-derived CDR1 and CDR2 are KGHSH and LQKENI. The V end lost 2 bases, the J end lost 5 bases, and 9 bases lay between the germline ends. CDR3 length: 13 amino acids. The CDR3, as DNA: TGTGCCAGCTCACCAGAAGGGGTTACTGAAGCTTTCTTT. This sequence encodes CASSPEGVTEAFF. The whole variable domain, remainder taken from reference TRBV18 and TRBJ1-1, is NAGVMQNPRHLVRRRGQEARLRCSPMKGHSHVYWYRQLPEEGLKFMVYLQKENIIDESGMPKERFSAEFPKEGPSILRIQQVVRGDSAAYFCASSPEGVTEAFFGQGTRLTVV.

A remark on this clone: A junction boundary mismatches the germline segment, possibly from a read error. J is TRBJ1-4 and V is TRBV7-7; TRBD1 agrees at 7 bases. Germline CDR1 and CDR2: SSHAT and FNYEAQ (reference sequence). CDR3 length equals 13 residues. The CDR3 bases are TGTGCTAGCAGCCAGACCGGGACAGCTAAACTGTTTTTT. Its protein product is CASSQTGTAKLFF.

This chain connects TRBV14 to TRBJ2-3; 8 positions agree with TRBD2. V gave up 6 bases and J gave up 5 bases; unmatched junction bases: 7. Germline V gene sequence: CDR1 SGHDN, CDR2 FVKESK. The CDR3 covers 14 residues. The CDR3 DNA reads as TGTGCCAGCAGGGAAGGACTAGCAGGAGATACGCAGTATTTT. Translated: CASREGLAGDTQYF.

The chain combines TRBV2 with TRBJ2-4; the match to TRBD2 covers 7 bases. The junction had 8 bases not matched to a gene; V was cut back by 8 bases and J by 1 base. The CDR3 runs 15 residues. The germline gives CDR1 SNHLY, CDR2 FYNNEI. DNA for the CDR3: TGTGCCAGCGGGGGGGGTCAGCGGGCCAAAAACATTCAGTACTTC. Its protein is CASGGGQRAKNIQYF.

CDR3 in amino acids: CASSQLGELFF. The CDR3 region has the DNA TGTGCCAGCAGCCAATTGGGGGAGCTGTTTTTT. The chain couples TRBV7-9 to TRBJ2-2; the D is unclear. There are 11 residues in the CDR3. V was shortened by 5 bases and J by 8 bases, with 6 bases between the two germline ends. The germline gives CDR1 SEHNR, CDR2 FQNEAQ (reference sequence).

This rearrangement joins TRBV6-5 to TRBJ2-3, with 12 positions matching TRBD2. Germline V CDR1 and CDR2: MNHEY, SVGAGI. Losses at the gene ends were 6 bases for V and 9 bases for J; bases not matched to a gene: 4. The CDR3 contains 13 residues. The CDR3 here is CASSAGLAGTQYF. The CDR3 DNA is TGTGCCAGCAGCGCCGGACTAGCGGGAACGCAGTATTTT.

This clone was counted only a few times. The V and J genes are TRBV27 and TRBJ2-3, with D perhaps TRBD1 (7 bases). This CDR3 contains 13 residues. Germline V gives CDR1 MNHEY, CDR2 SMNVEV (reference sequence). Trimming took off 5 bases at V and 7 bases at J, with 13 bases between the two ends. This chain's CDR3 is CASSRGTVHTQYF. DNA of the CDR3: TGTGCCAGCAGTCGGGGGACAGTCCATACGCAGTATTTT.

The chain links TRBV18 to TRBJ1-2; no firm D call. Germline lookup yields CDR1 KGHSH and CDR2 LQKENI. Trimming removed 3 bases at V and 8 bases at J, with 7 bases between. There are 11 residues in the CDR3. CDR3 in amino acids: CASSPSHGYTF. The CDR3 coding sequence is TGTGCCAGCTCACCTTCACACGGCTACACCTTC.

The V and J genes are TRBV2 and TRBJ1-2, with D perhaps matching TRBD1 (5 bases). Trimming removed 8 bases at V and 6 bases at J, with 13 bases between. The germline CDR1 and CDR2 sequences are SNHLY and FYNNEI. This CDR3 spans 12 amino acids. The CDR3 is CASRRVTNGYTF. The CDR3 bases are TGTGCCAGCCGCAGGGTGACAAATGGCTACACCTTC.

The V call is TRBV7-8, the J call TRBJ2-7; the match to TRBD2 covers 7 bases. Looked up from germline, CDR1 is SGHVS and CDR2 is FQNEAQ. The CDR3 is made up of 14 amino acids. With 3 bases clipped from V and 4 bases from J, the junction kept 6 bases outside the gene matches. CDR3 bases: TGTGCCAGCAGCTTCTCGGGAGGTGGGTACGAGCAGTACTTC. Translated: CASSFSGGGYEQYF.

This chain joins TRBV30 and TRBJ2-7, with 8 bases that match TRBD1. CDR3 length: 15 residues. The germline V gene encodes CDR1 GTSNPN and CDR2 SVGIG (reference sequence). With 0 bases clipped from V and 3 bases from J, the junction kept 7 bases outside the gene matches. CDR3: CAWSVETGVGYEQYF. CDR3 coding DNA: TGTGCCTGGAGTGTAGAGACAGGGGTGGGCTACGAGCAGTACTTC.

This clone is a singleton in its sample. V and J are TRBV24-1 and TRBJ1-2; unclear D gene. The CDR3 consists of 12 residues. Trimming stripped 2 bases from V and 8 bases from J, with 8 bases between. Germline CDR1 KGHDR, CDR2 SFDVKD. CDR3 region: CATSDSGTGYTF. The CDR3 DNA is TGTGCCACCAGTGATTCGGGAACCGGCTACACCTTC.

This chain connects TRBV24-1 to TRBJ2-3; 10 bases map to TRBD2. Trimming removed 2 bases from V and 5 bases from J; junction bases left unmatched: 6. The CDR3 is 16 amino acids. Germline-derived CDR1 and CDR2 are KGHDR and SFDVKD. The CDR3: CATSDWEREGRDTQYF. DNA for the CDR3: TGTGCCACCAGTGATTGGGAGCGGGAGGGCAGAGATACGCAGTATTTT.